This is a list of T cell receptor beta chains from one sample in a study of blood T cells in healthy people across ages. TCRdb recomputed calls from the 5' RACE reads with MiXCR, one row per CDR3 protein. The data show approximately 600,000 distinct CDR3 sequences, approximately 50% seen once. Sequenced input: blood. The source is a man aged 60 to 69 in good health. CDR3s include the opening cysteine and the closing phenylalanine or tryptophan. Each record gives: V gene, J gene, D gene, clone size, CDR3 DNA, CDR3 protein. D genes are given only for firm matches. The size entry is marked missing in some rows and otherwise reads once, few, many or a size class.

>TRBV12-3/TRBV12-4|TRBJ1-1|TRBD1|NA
TGTGCCAGCAGCCCCAGGGGGGTGGGTACTGAAGCTTTCTTT
CASSPRGVGTEAFF
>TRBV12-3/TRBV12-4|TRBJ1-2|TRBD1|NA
TGTGCCAGCAGACCCGACAGGGACTGGGACTATGGCTACACCTTC
CASRPDRDWDYGYTF
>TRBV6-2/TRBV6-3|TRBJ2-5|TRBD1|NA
TGTGCCAGCAGTTCCGGGACAGGGTACGGCAATGAGCAGTACTTC
CASSSGTGYGNEQYF
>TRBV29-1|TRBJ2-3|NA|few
TGCAGCGTTGAGGCAGGGGGCACAGATACGCAGTATTTT
CSVEAGGTDTQYF
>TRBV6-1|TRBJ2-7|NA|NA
TGTGCCAGCAGTGTCGACAATTACCGCAGCGTCTACGAGCAGTACTTC
CASSVDNYRSVYEQYF
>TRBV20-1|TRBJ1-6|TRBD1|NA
TGCAGTGCCCCACCGGGACAGGGGGCGAGGAATTCACCCCCCCACTTT
CSAPPGQGARNSPPHF
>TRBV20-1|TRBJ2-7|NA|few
TGCAGTGCTTGGACCGGGACCAACTACGAGCAGTACTTC
CSAWTGTNYEQYF
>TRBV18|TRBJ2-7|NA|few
TGTGCCAGCTCACCCCCGGGACTGGGGTTAAGTGAGCAGTACTTC
CASSPPGLGLSEQYF
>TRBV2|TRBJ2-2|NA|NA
TGTGCCAGCACCTCGGGCTCGAACACCGGGGAGCTGTTTTTT
CASTSGSNTGELFF
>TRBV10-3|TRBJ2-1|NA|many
TGTGCCATCAGTGAATGGTCGAATGAGCAGTTCTTC
CAISEWSNEQFF
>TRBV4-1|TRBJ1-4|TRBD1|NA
TGCGCCAGCAGCCGCATGGGGCAGGGGGCTTATGGAGAAAAACTGTTTTTT
CASSRMGQGAYGEKLFF
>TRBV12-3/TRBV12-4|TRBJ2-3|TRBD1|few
TGTGCCAGCAGAAGCCAGGGGGCGCAAGTCACAGATACGCAGTATTTT
CASRSQGAQVTDTQYF
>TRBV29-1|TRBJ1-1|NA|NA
TGCAGCGTGCGTTCGGGGGACACTGAAGCTTTCTTT
CSVRSGDTEAFF
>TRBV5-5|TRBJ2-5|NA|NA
TGTGCCAGCAGCTCCCAAGACCCGGCGGGAACCCAGTACTTC
CASSSQDPAGTQYF
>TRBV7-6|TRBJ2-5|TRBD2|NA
TGTGCCAGCAGCTTGGCCACTAGCGCCCAGACCCAGTACTTC
CASSLATSAQTQYF
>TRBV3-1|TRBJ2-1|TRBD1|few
TGTGCCAGCAGCCAATTGGACAGGTTTGGGAATGAGCAGTTCTTC
CASSQLDRFGNEQFF
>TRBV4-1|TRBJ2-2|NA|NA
TGCGCCAGCAGCCAAGAAGGGGCAAAGAACACCGGGGAGCTGTTTTTT
CASSQEGAKNTGELFF
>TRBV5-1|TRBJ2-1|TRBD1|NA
TGCGCCAGCAGCTACACAACGGGACAGGTTTACAATGAGCAGTTCTTC
CASSYTTGQVYNEQFF
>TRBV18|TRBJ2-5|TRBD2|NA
TGTGCCAGCTCACCGTTCGCGGCTAGCGGGTCACAAGAGACCCAGTACTTC
CASSPFAASGSQETQYF